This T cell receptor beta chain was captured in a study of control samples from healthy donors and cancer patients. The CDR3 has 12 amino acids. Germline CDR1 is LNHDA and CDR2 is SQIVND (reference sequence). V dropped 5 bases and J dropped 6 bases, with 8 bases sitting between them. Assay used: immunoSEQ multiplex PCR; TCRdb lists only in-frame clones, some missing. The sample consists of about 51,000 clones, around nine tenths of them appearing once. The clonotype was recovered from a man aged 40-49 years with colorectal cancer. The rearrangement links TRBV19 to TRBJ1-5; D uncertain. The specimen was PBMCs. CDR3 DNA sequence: TGTGCCAGTAGTCTCCTGGGTCAGCCCCAGCATTTT. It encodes CASSLLGQPQHF.